The present TCR beta chain was sequenced within a study of sequential checkpoint blockade in melanoma. As for treatment: randomized to nivolumab then ipilimumab (arm A) or the reverse (arm B). Using immunoSEQ multiplex PCR, the repertoire was profiled, and TCRdb retains in-frame clones only, with some absent. This sample has under 45,000 clones, with approximately 85% found just once. V lost 0 bases and J lost 0; bases outside the gene matches: 1. The CDR3 loop spans 15 amino acids. Per the germline V gene, CDR1 is LNHNV and CDR2 is YYDKDF (reference sequence). This specimen consisted of CD8+ T cells sorted from blood (inferred from file names), obtained from a patient given nivolumab and ipilimumab in sequence. This TCR came from a human donor with melanoma. This chain links TRBV15 with TRBJ2-7; 8 nucleotides line up with TRBD2. CDR3 nucleotides: TGTGCCACCAGCAGAGAACTAGCGGCCTCCTACGAGCAGTACTTC. The encoded protein is CATSRELAASYEQYF. Full variable domain (remainder filled in from reference TRBV15 and TRBJ2-7): DAMVIQNPRYQVTQFGKPVTLSCSQTLNHNVMYWYQQKSSQAPKLLFHYYDKDFNNEADTPDNFQSRRPNTSFCFLDIRSPGLGDTAMYLCATSRELAASYEQYFGPGTRLTVT.